A single sample is the source of the 29 T cell receptor beta chains below, sequenced in a study of blood T cell repertoires in COVID-19. Using immunoSEQ multiplex PCR, the repertoire was profiled, and TCRdb retains in-frame clones only, with some absent. This sample has roughly 110,000 clones, with approximately 81% found just once. The sequenced material came from peripheral blood. The receptor set was obtained from a man aged 50-60 years with acute or convalescent COVID-19.

The V and J genes are TRBV5-1 and TRBJ2-3; 12 nucleotides line up with TRBD2. CDR1 SGHRS and CDR2 YFSETQ come from the germline V gene. With V trimmed by 4 bases and J by 4 bases, 7 bases remained unmatched. CDR3 size: 16 residues. The CDR3 nucleotides are TGCGCCAGCAGCCCTAGCGGGGGGGCTGGCTCAGATACGCAGTATTTT. It yields the protein CASSPSGGAGSDTQYF.

There are a few counts of this clone. The chain employs TRBV18 and TRBJ2-5; D might be TRBD2 (5 bases). CDR1 KGHSH and CDR2 LQKENI come from the germline V gene. CDR3 length: 13 amino acids. Trimming took off 3 bases at V and 5 bases at J, with 10 bases between the two ends. The CDR3 loop is CASSPGWRETQYF. Here the CDR3 DNA reads TGTGCCAGCTCACCTGGATGGAGGGAGACCCAGTACTTC.

This clone has a single count. This chain joins TRBV30 and TRBJ1-1, with a tentative D call TRBD1 (5 bases). V gave up 3 bases and J gave up 4 bases, with 18 bases separating them. CDR1 and CDR2 (germline): GTSNPN, SVGIG (reference sequence). There are 15 residues in the CDR3. CDR3 in DNA: TGTGCCTGGAGCGGAGTATCAGGGATGGGCACTGAAGCTTTCTTT. Amino acids: CAWSGVSGMGTEAFF.

This sequence joins TRBV11-2 and TRBJ2-7; D possibly corresponds to TRBD2 (6 bases). This CDR3 contains 13 residues. V lost 3 bases and J 4 bases, leaving 10 bases between the germline ends. Germline V CDR1 and CDR2: SGHAT, FQNNGV. The CDR3 DNA follows: TGTGCCAGCAGCTTGGAGGGGTGGTACGAGCAGTACTTC. This gives the protein CASSLEGWYEQYF.

The chain uses TRBV7-3 and TRBJ2-1; 13 bases map to TRBD2. With V trimmed by 5 bases and J by 10 bases, 8 bases remained unmatched. Germline V lookup: CDR1 SGHTA, CDR2 FQGTGA. The CDR3 is 15 residues long. This CDR3 reads CASSPGLAGVEEQFF. The DNA for the CDR3 is TGTGCCAGCAGCCCCGGACTAGCGGGGGTGGAAGAGCAGTTCTTC.

About this clone: Other nucleotide sequences in the sample specify the same CDR3. The chain is built from TRBV4-2 and TRBJ1-2; D gene ambiguous. CDR3 length: 14 residues. Per the germline V gene, CDR1 is LGHNA and CDR2 is YNFKEQ. The V gene lost 0 bases and the J gene lost 4 bases, with 9 bases spanning the gap. This CDR3 reads CASSQDRSSYGYTF. The CDR3 DNA sequence: TGTGCCAGCAGCCAAGACAGGTCCAGCTATGGCTACACCTTC.

This clone was picked up a small number of times. The V and J genes are TRBV19 and TRBJ2-1; 9 bases agree with TRBD2. Per the germline V gene, CDR1 is LNHDA and CDR2 is SQIVND (reference sequence). The CDR3 is made up of 15 amino acids. V was pared by 3 bases and J by 7 bases, with 7 bases of the junction left unmatched. CDR3 coding DNA: TGTGCCAGTAGTATTAATGCGGGGGGGCCAAATGAGCAGTTCTTC. It specifies CASSINAGGPNEQFF.

J is TRBJ2-3 and V is TRBV7-2, with TRBD2 matching over 8 bases. This CDR3 comprises 15 residues. The V and J ends lost 5 bases and 6 bases, in that order; junction bases with no gene match: 10. Germline CDR1 is SGHTA and CDR2 is FQGNSA. CDR3: CASSPSAGVGDTQYF. CDR3 DNA sequence: TGTGCCAGCAGCCCCTCAGCGGGGGTGGGTGATACGCAGTATTTT.

The rearrangement joins TRBV6-5 to TRBJ1-5; D gene ambiguous. The CDR3 covers 14 residues. V shed 2 bases and J shed 3 bases, with 8 bases lying between them. Per the germline V gene, CDR1 is MNHEY and CDR2 is SVGAGI. In DNA, the CDR3 is TGTGCCAGCAGTTACGCAGAGGACAATCAGCCCCAGCATTTT. Its translation: CASSYAEDNQPQHF.

CDR3 sequence: CASSYSDRGVYEQYF. The CDR3 nucleotides are TGTGCCAGCAGTTACTCAGACCGGGGGGTGTACGAGCAGTACTTC. V usage is TRBV6-6 and J usage is TRBJ2-7; the match to TRBD2 covers 7 bases. The germline V gene has CDR1 MNHNY and CDR2 SVGAGI (reference sequence). This CDR3 is built from 15 residues. The ends lost 0 bases at V and 4 bases at J; junction bases unmatched: 6.

The chain is built from TRBV27 and TRBJ1-5, with D perhaps TRBD1 (5 bases). The CDR3 totals 16 residues. Trimming stripped 5 bases from V and 0 bases from J, with 14 bases between. Per germline, CDR1 MNHEY and CDR2 SMNVEV (reference sequence). This CDR3 is CASSTAGQYSNQPQHF. CDR3 bases: TGTGCCAGCAGTACTGCAGGGCAGTATAGCAATCAGCCCCAGCATTTT.

The V gene is TRBV2, the J gene TRBJ1-1, with TRBD1 as a possible D gene (5 bases). The CDR3 is 11 amino acids. V lost 5 bases to trimming and J lost 11 bases, with 12 bases between them. CDR1 and CDR2 (germline): SNHLY, FYNNEI. The DNA of the CDR3 is TGTGCCAGCAGTTTGACGGGGGGGGCTTTCTTT. Translation gives CASSLTGGAFF.

V is TRBV12-3 or TRBV12-4 and J is TRBJ1-2, with TRBD1 identical over 9 bases. V lost 4 bases and J lost 8; bases outside the gene matches: 2. The CDR3 runs to 12 residues. The CDR3 DNA reads as TGTGCCAGCAGTTCAGACAGGGGGGGCTACACCTTC. Its protein is CASSSDRGGYTF.

The V gene is TRBV9, the J gene TRBJ1-6; D ambiguous. The CDR3 runs to 13 residues. The V end was cut by 3 bases, the J end by 11 bases, with 12 bases between. Germline V CDR1 and CDR2: SGDLS, YYNGEE. The DNA of the CDR3 is TGTGCCAGCAGCGAGGGAGTGGTGACACCCCTCCACTTT. This translates into CASSEGVVTPLHF.

This chain joins TRBV29-1 and TRBJ1-2, with TRBD1 as a possible D gene (5 bases). Deletions cut 0 bases from V and 1 base from J, with 12 bases between. The CDR3 spans 15 residues. Germline CDR1 SQVTM, CDR2 ANQGSEA. The CDR3 spells CSVEDPIGGNYGYTF. The CDR3, as DNA: TGCAGCGTTGAAGATCCGATCGGGGGTAACTATGGCTACACCTTC.

V and J are TRBV3-1 (or the pseudogene TRBV3-2) and TRBJ1-2, with a possible D match to TRBD1 (6 bases). The CDR3 is 18 amino acids. From germline, CDR1 is LGHDT and CDR2 YNNKEL (reference sequence). V lost 3 bases and J lost 3, with 23 bases in between. CDR3 region: CASSHQSGQLPRHYGYTF. The CDR3 DNA sequence: TGTGCCAGCAGCCATCAATCGGGACAACTCCCTCGACACTATGGCTACACCTTC.

The V and J genes are TRBV5-4 and TRBJ1-1, with 7 bases that match TRBD1. CDR1 is SGHNT and CDR2 is YYREEE in the germline V gene (reference sequence). The CDR3 totals 12 residues. V shed 6 bases and J 5 bases; nucleotides not matched to a gene: 4. The CDR3 reads CASTSTGTEAFF. In DNA, the CDR3 is TGTGCCAGCACCTCGACAGGGACTGAAGCTTTCTTT.

The chain recombines TRBV28 with TRBJ1-1; maybe TRBD1 (5 bases). The germline V gene encodes CDR1 MDHEN and CDR2 SYDVKM. The CDR3 consists of 16 residues. The V end was cut by 3 bases, the J end by 2 bases, with 16 bases between. CDR3 nucleotides: TGTGCCAGCAGTTTCAGGGTCAGAAGGGATAACACTGAAGCTTTCTTT. Translated, it gives CASSFRVRRDNTEAFF.

The J gene is TRBJ2-5, the V gene TRBV29-1; 9 bases are a match to TRBD1. The germline V gene has CDR1 SQVTM and CDR2 ANQGSEA. The CDR3 has 19 amino acids. The J segment lost 4 bases and the V segment lost 7 bases, leaving 25 bases of the junction unmatched. In DNA, the CDR3 is TGCAGCGCCGACGGAAATTGGTCCGGGACAGGGATTTTGGGAGAGACCCAGTACTTC. It is translated as CSADGNWSGTGILGETQYF. Based on the CDR3 plus reference TRBV29-1 and TRBJ2-5, the full variable domain is SAVISQKPSRDICQRGTSLTIQCQVDSQVTMMFWYRQQPGQSLTLIATANQGSEATYESGFVIDKFPISRPNLTFSTLTVSNMSPEDSSIYLCSADGNWSGTGILGETQYFGPGTRLLVL.

The chain employs TRBV3-1 (or the pseudogene TRBV3-2) and TRBJ1-1, with TRBD1 matching 7 bases. The CDR3 runs 14 residues. J lost 4 bases, V lost 4 bases, and 6 bases had no gene match. Germline V gives CDR1 LGHDT, CDR2 YNNKEL (reference sequence). The CDR3 sequence: CASSPFQGGTEAFF. The CDR3 nucleotides read TGTGCCAGCAGCCCCTTTCAGGGGGGCACTGAAGCTTTCTTT.

The chain combines TRBV7-2 with TRBJ2-5; the match to TRBD2 covers 11 bases. CDR1 SGHTA and CDR2 FQGNSA come from the germline V gene. This CDR3 contains 16 residues. Germline trimming cut 4 bases from V and 1 base from J; bases unmatched to any gene: 5. In DNA form, the CDR3 reads TGTGCCAGCAGCTGGGGGGGGACTAGCGGCCAAGAGACCCAGTACTTC. Its protein is CASSWGGTSGQETQYF.

V usage is TRBV10-3 and J usage is TRBJ2-7; 7 bases map to TRBD1. The CDR3 extends over 14 amino acids. Germline values: CDR1 ENHRY, CDR2 SYGVKD. V lost 6 bases, J lost 3 bases, and 8 bases stayed unmatched. This chain's CDR3 is CAIRQGQPDYEQYF. The CDR3 coding sequence is TGTGCCATCAGGCAGGGACAGCCAGACTACGAGCAGTACTTC.

The rearrangement joins TRBV9 to TRBJ2-2; tentative D call: TRBD1 (5 bases). Germline CDR1 reads SGDLS; CDR2 reads YYNGEE. CDR3 length: 14 amino acids. Trimming removed 4 bases from V and 5 bases from J, with 12 bases in between. CDR3 amino acids: CASSPRTQTGELFF. The CDR3 bases are TGTGCCAGCAGCCCCCGGACACAAACCGGGGAGCTGTTTTTT.

V usage is TRBV4-1 and J usage is TRBJ2-3; 10 nucleotides match TRBD2. Germline CDR1 and CDR2: MGHRA and YSYEKL. The CDR3 loop spans 16 amino acids. The V segment lost 0 bases and the J segment 5 bases; nucleotides outside the gene matches: 5. The CDR3 here is CASSQEQRGGLDTQYF. The CDR3, as DNA: TGCGCCAGCAGCCAAGAGCAGCGGGGGGGCCTAGATACGCAGTATTTT.

The chain carries TRBV28 and TRBJ1-6; TRBD1 aligns across 10 bases. The CDR3 has 18 residues. The germline CDR1 and CDR2 sequences are MDHEN and SYDVKM. The ends lost 2 bases at V and 1 base at J; junction bases unmatched: 5. Here the CDR3 reads CASSLRTGGMSYNSPLHF. Here the CDR3 DNA reads TGTGCCAGCAGTTTACGGACAGGGGGAATGTCCTATAATTCACCCCTCCACTTT.

V is TRBV5-1 and J is TRBJ2-5, with unresolved D. This CDR3 is built from 14 residues. The V gene's germline CDR1 is SGHRS and CDR2 YFSETQ. V lost 0 bases, J lost 5 bases, and 11 bases lay in between. Here the CDR3 reads CASSLDGLRETQYF. The CDR3 region has the DNA TGCGCCAGCAGCTTGGATGGCCTGCGGGAGACCCAGTACTTC.

The chain links TRBV6-5 to TRBJ2-1; 12 positions agree with TRBD2. V lost 4 bases to trimming and J lost 8 bases; unmatched junction nucleotides: 9. The CDR3 extends over 16 amino acids. CDR1 is MNHEY and CDR2 is SVGAGI in the germline V gene. The CDR3 spells CASSSLTSGGIDEQFF. Written as DNA, the CDR3 is TGTGCCAGCAGTTCCCTGACTAGCGGGGGAATCGATGAGCAGTTCTTC.

This chain connects TRBV6-1 to TRBJ2-1; tentative D call: TRBD1 (5 bases). The CDR3 runs to 16 residues. Germline loops: CDR1 MNHNS, CDR2 SASEGT. The germline V and J ends were trimmed by 4 bases and 5 bases, with 18 bases remaining between them. CDR3 in amino acids: CASSGAGGRVNNEQFF. In DNA, the CDR3 is TGTGCCAGCAGTGGGGCCGGTGGCAGGGTCAACAATGAGCAGTTCTTC.

The chain carries TRBV2 and TRBJ2-1; 7 bases fit TRBD2. Germline V gene sequence: CDR1 SNHLY, CDR2 FYNNEI. The CDR3 consists of 14 residues. The V segment lost 1 base and the J segment 9 bases; nucleotides outside the gene matches: 6. The CDR3 nucleotides are TGTGCCAGCAGTGAAGGACTAGCAGTCGGTGAGCAGTTCTTC. Translation gives CASSEGLAVGEQFF.